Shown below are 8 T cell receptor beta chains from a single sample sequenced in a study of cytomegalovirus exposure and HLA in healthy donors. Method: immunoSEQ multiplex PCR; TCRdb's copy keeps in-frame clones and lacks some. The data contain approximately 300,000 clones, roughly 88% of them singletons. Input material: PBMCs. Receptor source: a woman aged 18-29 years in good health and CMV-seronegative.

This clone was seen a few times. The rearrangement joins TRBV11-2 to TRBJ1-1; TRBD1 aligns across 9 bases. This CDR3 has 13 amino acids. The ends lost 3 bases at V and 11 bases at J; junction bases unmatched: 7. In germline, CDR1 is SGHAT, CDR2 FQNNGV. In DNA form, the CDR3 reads TGTGCCAGCAGCTTGGGACAGGGAACCCATGCTTTCTTT. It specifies CASSLGQGTHAFF.

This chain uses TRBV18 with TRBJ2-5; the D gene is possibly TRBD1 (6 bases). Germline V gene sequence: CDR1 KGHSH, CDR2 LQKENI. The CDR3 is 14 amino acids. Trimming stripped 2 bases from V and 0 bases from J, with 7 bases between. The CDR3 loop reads CASSPRTDQETQYF. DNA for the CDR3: TGTGCCAGCTCACCAAGGACAGACCAAGAGACCCAGTACTTC.

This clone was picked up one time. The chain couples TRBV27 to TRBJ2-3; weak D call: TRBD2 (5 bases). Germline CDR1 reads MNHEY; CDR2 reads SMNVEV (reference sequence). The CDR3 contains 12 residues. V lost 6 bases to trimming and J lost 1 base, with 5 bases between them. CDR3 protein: CASRRGTDTQYF. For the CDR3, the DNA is TGTGCCAGCAGGAGGGGCACAGATACGCAGTATTTT.

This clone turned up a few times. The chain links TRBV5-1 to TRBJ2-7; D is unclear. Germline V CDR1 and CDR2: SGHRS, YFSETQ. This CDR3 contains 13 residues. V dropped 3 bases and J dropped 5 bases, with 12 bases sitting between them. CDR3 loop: CASSSLSNNEQYF. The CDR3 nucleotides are TGCGCCAGCAGCTCCCTGTCGAACAACGAGCAGTACTTC. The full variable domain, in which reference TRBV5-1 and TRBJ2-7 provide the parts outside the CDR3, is KAGVTQTPRYLIKTRGQQVTLSCSPISGHRSVSWYQQTPGQGLQFLFEYFSETQRNKGNFPGRFSGRQFSNSRSEMNVSTLELGDSALYLCASSSLSNNEQYFGPGTRLTVT.

The CDR3 spells CASRRQGVDTQYF. DNA of the CDR3: TGTGCCAGCAGAAGACAGGGAGTAGATACGCAGTATTTT. The chain carries TRBV6-5 and TRBJ2-3; 7 nucleotides agree with TRBD1. The germline CDR1 and CDR2 sequences are MNHEY and SVGAGI. Losses at the gene ends were 6 bases for V and 5 bases for J; bases not matched to a gene: 5. The CDR3 is 13 residues long.

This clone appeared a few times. The CDR3 coding sequence is TGTGCCAGCACCCAGACAGACAATCAGCCCCAGCATTTT. Its translation: CASTQTDNQPQHF. This chain connects TRBV18 to TRBJ1-5, with D possibly matching TRBD1 (5 bases). Trimming pared 8 bases from V and 3 bases from J, leaving 11 bases between. The CDR3 has 13 residues. Germline CDR1 KGHSH, CDR2 LQKENI.

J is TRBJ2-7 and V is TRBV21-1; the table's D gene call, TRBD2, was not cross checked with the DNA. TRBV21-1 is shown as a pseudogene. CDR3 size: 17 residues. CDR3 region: CASSEGTIEGGGYEQYF. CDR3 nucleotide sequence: TGTGCCAGCAGCGAAGGGACGATCGAGGGAGGAGGATACGAGCAGTACTTC.

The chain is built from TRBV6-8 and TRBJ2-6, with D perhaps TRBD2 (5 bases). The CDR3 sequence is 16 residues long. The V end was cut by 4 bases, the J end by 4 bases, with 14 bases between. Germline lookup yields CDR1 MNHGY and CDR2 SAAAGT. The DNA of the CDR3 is TGTGCCAGCAGTTTCCGGCGGGCGCGGGGGGCCAACGTCCTGACTTTC. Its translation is CASSFRRARGANVLTF.